The 10 T cell receptor beta chains reported below all come from one sample, sequenced in a study of naive and memory T cell subsets. Both TRBC1 and TRBC2 were covered by a beta constant-region primer of two equimolar oligonucleotides. Using its own MiXCR run on the UMI-ligation and nested PCR reads, TCRdb lists one record per CDR3 protein. Of 23,000 or so distinct CDR3 sequences in the sample, 9.5% to 11% were seen once. Sequencing input: central memory CD8+ T cells from blood. The receptors were sampled from a human donor in good health.

This chain links TRBV19 with TRBJ1-2; maybe TRBD1 (5 bases). Germline V gene lookup returns CDR1 LNHDA and CDR2 SQIVND (reference sequence). The CDR3 consists of 15 residues. V gave up 4 bases and J gave up 8 bases, with 20 bases separating them. The CDR3 here is CASSTWDSVAGGYTF. CDR3 nucleotide sequence: TGTGCCAGTAGTACCTGGGACTCAGTGGCTGGCGGCTACACCTTC. Complete variable domain (other parts from reference TRBV19 and TRBJ1-2): DGGITQSPKYLFRKEGQNVTLSCEQNLNHDAMYWYRQDPGQGLRLIYYSQIVNDFQKGDIAEGYSVSREKKESFPLTVTSAQKNPTAFYLCASSTWDSVAGGYTFGSGTRLTVV.

This clonotype was counted many times. This chain connects TRBV4-3 to TRBJ1-4; D not resolved. The germline CDR1 and CDR2 sequences are LGHNA and YSLEER. The CDR3 is made up of 15 amino acids. Deletions cut 1 base from V and 7 bases from J, with 13 bases between. Written as DNA, the CDR3 is TGCGCCAGCAGCCAAGGGGAGGTCTTAGGTGAAAAACTGTTTTTT. Translated, it gives CASSQGEVLGEKLFF.

The table lists this clonotype with a few counts. The chain uses TRBV20-1 and TRBJ2-7; possible D gene TRBD1, 6 bases. V shed 6 bases and J shed 5 bases, with 14 bases lying between them. In germline, CDR1 is DFQATT, CDR2 SNEGSKA (reference sequence). The CDR3 has 12 residues. CDR3 DNA sequence: TGCAGTGCGAAAGGGGGAGTAGACGAGCAGTACTTC. Its translation: CSAKGGVDEQYF.

This clonotype was seen repeatedly, ten times or more. The chain has TRBV7-9 and TRBJ1-2; D not certain. The CDR3 runs to 12 residues. Per the germline V gene, CDR1 is SEHNR and CDR2 is FQNEAQ (reference sequence). V was pared by 5 bases and J by 8 bases, with 12 bases between. For the CDR3, the DNA is TGTGCCAGCAGCGTAGGGTCTGCAGGCTACACCTTC. Amino acids: CASSVGSAGYTF.

At least ten counts were recorded for this clonotype. The rearrangement links TRBV9 to TRBJ1-1, with D hard to call. V was cut by 3 bases and J by 1 base, with 10 bases left in between. The length of the CDR3 is 14 residues. Germline V gives CDR1 SGDLS, CDR2 YYNGEE. CDR3 DNA sequence: TGTGCCAGCAGCGGAATCCGAGGGAACACTGAAGCTTTCTTT. It is translated as CASSGIRGNTEAFF.

This clonotype occurred many times. The chain joins TRBV13 to TRBJ2-5, with unresolved D. The CDR3 contains 15 residues. The V and J ends lost 0 bases and 1 base respectively, with 9 bases between them. The germline V gene has CDR1 PRHDT and CDR2 FYEKMQ (reference sequence). In DNA, the CDR3 is TGTGCCAGCAGCTTAGGCCCCAGCTCCCAAGAGACCCAGTACTTC. Protein product: CASSLGPSSQETQYF.

By share of the sample, this clonotype is medium-sized (0.01 to 0.1%). This chain connects TRBV29-1 to TRBJ2-7; unclear D gene. The CDR3 length is 13 residues. Trimming cost V 6 bases and J 0 bases, with 12 bases left between them. The germline gives CDR1 SQVTM, CDR2 ANQGSEA. DNA of the CDR3: TGCAGCGTGCTCGCACCTAACTCCTACGAGCAGTACTTC. Translated, it gives CSVLAPNSYEQYF.

In its sample, this clonotype was seen many times. The chain links TRBV5-5 to TRBJ1-4; tentative D call: TRBD1 (5 bases). Trimming removed 7 bases from V and 8 bases from J, with 12 bases in between. The CDR3 runs to 12 residues. From germline, CDR1 is SGHKS and CDR2 YYEKEE (reference sequence). The CDR3 loop reads CASFQGSEKLFF. CDR3 DNA sequence: TGTGCCAGCTTCCAGGGTAGCGAAAAACTGTTTTTT.

This clonotype was observed a handful of times. This chain links TRBV6-4 with TRBJ2-2; 10 bases are shared with TRBD1. Germline values: CDR1 MRHNA, CDR2 SNTAGT. The CDR3 sequence is 15 residues long. V was clipped by 3 bases and J by 3 bases; unmatched bases: 1. The CDR3 sequence: CASSEGTGDTGELFF. CDR3 sequence (DNA): TGTGCCAGCAGTGAGGGGACAGGGGACACCGGGGAGCTGTTTTTT.

The chain links TRBV7-9 to TRBJ2-4, with D unclear. The CDR3 consists of 12 residues. V gave up 3 bases and J gave up 5 bases, with 5 bases separating them. Germline CDR1 is SEHNR and CDR2 is FQNEAQ (reference sequence). In nucleotides, the CDR3 is TGTGCCAGCAGCTTTTTTCAAAACATTCAGTACTTC. Amino acid sequence: CASSFFQNIQYF.